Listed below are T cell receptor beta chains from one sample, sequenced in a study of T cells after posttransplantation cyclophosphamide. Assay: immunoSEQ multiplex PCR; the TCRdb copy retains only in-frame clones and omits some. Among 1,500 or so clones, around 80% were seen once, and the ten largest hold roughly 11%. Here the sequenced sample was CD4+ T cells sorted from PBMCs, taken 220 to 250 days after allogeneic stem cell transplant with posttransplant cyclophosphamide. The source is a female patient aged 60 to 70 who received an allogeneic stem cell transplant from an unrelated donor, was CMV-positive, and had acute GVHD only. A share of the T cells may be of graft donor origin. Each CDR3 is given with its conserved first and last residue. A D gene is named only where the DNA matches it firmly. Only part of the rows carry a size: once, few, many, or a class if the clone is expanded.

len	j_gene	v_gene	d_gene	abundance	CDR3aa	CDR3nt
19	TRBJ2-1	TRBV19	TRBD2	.	CASSLRLSAGGPAGGEQFF	TGTGCCAGTAGTCTACGACTATCAGCGGGAGGGCCTGCGGGGGGTGAGCAGTTCTTC
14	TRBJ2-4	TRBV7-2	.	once	CASSATGSQNIQYF	TGTGCCAGCAGCGCTACAGGGTCCCAAAACATTCAGTACTTC
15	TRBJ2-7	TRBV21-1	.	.	CASSSPGLGIYEQYF	TGTGCCAGCAGCAGCCCGGGACTAGGGATCTACGAGCAGTACTTC
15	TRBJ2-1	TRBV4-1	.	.	CASSFQGGSYNEQFF	TGCGCCAGCAGCTTCCAGGGGGGCTCCTACAATGAGCAGTTCTTC
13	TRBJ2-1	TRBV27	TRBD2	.	CASRLAAYNEQFF	TGTGCCAGCAGACTAGCGGCCTACAATGAGCAGTTCTTC
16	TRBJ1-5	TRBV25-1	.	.	CASSESGGVGNQPQHF	TGTGCCAGCAGTGAAAGTGGGGGCGTAGGCAATCAGCCCCAGCATTTT
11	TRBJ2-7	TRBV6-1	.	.	CASSGLYEQYF	TGTGCCAGCTCCGGACTCTACGAGCAGTACTTC
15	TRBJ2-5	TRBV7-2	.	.	CASSRETERRETQYF	TGTGCCAGCAGCCGCGAGACTGAAAGAAGAGAGACCCAGTACTTC
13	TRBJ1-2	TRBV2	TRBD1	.	CASTIRTGEGYTF	TGTGCCAGCACCATCCGGACAGGGGAAGGCTACACCTTC
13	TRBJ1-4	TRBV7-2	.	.	CASSLRGGEKLFF	TGTGCCAGCAGCTTACGGGGGGGTGAAAAACTGTTTTTT
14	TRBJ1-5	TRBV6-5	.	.	CASSLTGYNQPQHF	TGTGCCAGCAGCCTCACAGGGTATAATCAGCCCCAGCATTTT
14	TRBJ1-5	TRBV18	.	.	CASPGFMTNQPQHF	TGTGCCAGCCCAGGATTTATGACCAATCAGCCCCAGCATTTT
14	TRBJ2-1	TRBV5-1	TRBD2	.	CASRGLAGDNEQFF	TGCGCCAGCAGGGGGCTAGCGGGGGACAATGAGCAGTTCTTC
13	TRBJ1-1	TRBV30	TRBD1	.	CAWLQGAGTEAFF	TGTGCCTGGCTACAGGGGGCAGGCACTGAAGCTTTCTTT
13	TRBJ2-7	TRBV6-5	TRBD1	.	CASRDRFSYEQYF	TGTGCCAGCAGGGACAGGTTCTCCTACGAGCAGTACTTC
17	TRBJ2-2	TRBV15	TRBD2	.	CATSRERVLAGVGELFF	TGTGCCACCAGCAGAGAGAGGGTCCTAGCGGGGGTCGGGGAGCTGTTTTTT
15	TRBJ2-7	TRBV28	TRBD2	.	CASSPGGGYSYEQYF	TGTGCCAGCAGTCCTGGGGGGGGTTACTCCTACGAGCAGTACTTC
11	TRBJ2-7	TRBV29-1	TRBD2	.	CSTSGGHEQYF	TGCAGCACTTCGGGGGGTCACGAGCAGTACTTC
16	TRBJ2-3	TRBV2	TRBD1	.	CASSIMGQGFTDTQYF	TGTGCCAGCAGCATAATGGGACAGGGGTTCACAGATACGCAGTATTTT
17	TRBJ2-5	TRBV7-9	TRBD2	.	CASSLNLGLAGVKTQYF	TGTGCCAGCAGCTTAAACCTCGGACTAGCGGGAGTAAAGACCCAGTACTTC
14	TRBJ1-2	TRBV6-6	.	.	CASSYSDRFGGYTF	TGTGCCAGCAGTTACTCGGACAGATTCGGAGGCTACACCTTC
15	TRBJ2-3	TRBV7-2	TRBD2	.	CASSLSGRGTDTQYF	TGTGCCAGCAGCCTCAGCGGGAGGGGAACAGATACGCAGTATTTT
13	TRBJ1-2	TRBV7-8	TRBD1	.	CASSLGQGYGYTF	TGTGCCAGCAGCTTAGGACAGGGCTATGGCTACACCTTC
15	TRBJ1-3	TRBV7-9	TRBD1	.	CASSLGTGVGNTIYF	TGTGCCAGCAGCTTAGGGACAGGGGTCGGAAACACCATATATTTT
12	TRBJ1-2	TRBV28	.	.	CASSANPRGYTF	TGTGCCAGCAGTGCCAACCCGCGGGGCTACACCTTC